A selection of T cell receptor beta chains follows, all from one sample in a study of T cell responses to AZD1222 COVID-19 vaccine. Sequenced by immunoSEQ multiplex PCR; TCRdb stores in-frame clones only, minus some. The data hold approximately 130,000 clones, with roughly 88% observed a single time. This specimen consisted of peripheral blood, obtained 28 days after the second AZD1222 dose. The receptors come from an adult who received the AZD1222 COVID-19 vaccine. Each CDR3 is given with its conserved first and last residue. Each record gives: J gene, clone size, D gene, V gene, CDR3 DNA, CDR3 protein. A D gene is named only where the DNA matches it firmly. Only part of the rows carry a size: once, few, many, or a class if the clone is expanded.

j_call: TRBJ2-5
clone_size: -
d_call: -
v_call: TRBV19
cdr3_nt: TGTGCCAGTAGTGGGACTTTGCAAGAGACCCAGTACTTC
cdr3_aa: CASSGTLQETQYF

j_call: TRBJ2-5
clone_size: -
d_call: TRBD2
v_call: TRBV7-9
cdr3_nt: TGTGCCAGCAGCCCCCTTGTCCTAGCGGAACGTCAACAGACCCAGTACTTC
cdr3_aa: CASSPLVLAERQQTQYF

j_call: TRBJ1-2
clone_size: -
d_call: -
v_call: TRBV10-3
cdr3_nt: TGTGCCATCAGTGACCTGGCGAGTTCGGAGAGAACCTATGGCTACACCTTC
cdr3_aa: CAISDLASSERTYGYTF

j_call: TRBJ2-5
clone_size: -
d_call: TRBD1
v_call: TRBV7-3
cdr3_nt: TGTGCCAGCAGCTCCGGACAGGGGGAGACCCAGTACTTC
cdr3_aa: CASSSGQGETQYF

j_call: TRBJ2-2
clone_size: -
d_call: -
v_call: TRBV7-9
cdr3_nt: TGTGCCAGCAGTCCGCCCGGGACTAACACCGGGGAGCTGTTTTTT
cdr3_aa: CASSPPGTNTGELFF

j_call: TRBJ2-2
clone_size: -
d_call: TRBD2
v_call: TRBV11-3
cdr3_nt: TGTGCCAGCAGCCCCAGAGCGGGAGGGCCAGCCGGGGAGCTGTTTTTT
cdr3_aa: CASSPRAGGPAGELFF

j_call: TRBJ1-2
clone_size: -
d_call: TRBD1
v_call: TRBV4-2
cdr3_nt: TGTGCCAGCAGCACAGGAGCAGGGGGAGGTGGCTACACCTTC
cdr3_aa: CASSTGAGGGGYTF

j_call: TRBJ2-6
clone_size: -
d_call: TRBD1
v_call: TRBV14
cdr3_nt: TGTGCCAGCAGCCAAGAAAAGAAGGACAGGGGTCATAAGGCTGGGGCCAACGTCCTGACTTTC
cdr3_aa: CASSQEKKDRGHKAGANVLTF

j_call: TRBJ2-3
clone_size: -
d_call: TRBD1
v_call: TRBV29-1
cdr3_nt: TGCAGCGTACACAGGGGGTACACAGATACGCAGTATTTT
cdr3_aa: CSVHRGYTDTQYF

j_call: TRBJ1-4
clone_size: -
d_call: -
v_call: TRBV15
cdr3_nt: TGTGCCACCAGCAGAGAACTGCTTGAAAAACTGTTTTTT
cdr3_aa: CATSRELLEKLFF

j_call: TRBJ1-1
clone_size: -
d_call: -
v_call: TRBV11-2
cdr3_nt: TGTGCCAGCAGCTTAGGAGGAGGGGTCACTGAAGCTTTCTTT
cdr3_aa: CASSLGGGVTEAFF

j_call: TRBJ1-2
clone_size: -
d_call: TRBD1
v_call: TRBV3-1/TRBV3-2
cdr3_nt: TGTGCCAGCAGCCAGGGACAGGGTTCCTTCTATGGCTACACCTTC
cdr3_aa: CASSQGQGSFYGYTF

j_call: TRBJ1-3
clone_size: -
d_call: -
v_call: TRBV23-1
cdr3_nt: TGCGCCAGCACTGTAAAGGATGGAAACACCATATATTTT
cdr3_aa: CASTVKDGNTIYF

j_call: TRBJ1-2
clone_size: -
d_call: TRBD1
v_call: TRBV6-5
cdr3_nt: TGTGCCAGCAGCCCGGACAGGGACGCCTATGGCTACACCTTC
cdr3_aa: CASSPDRDAYGYTF

j_call: TRBJ1-2
clone_size: -
d_call: TRBD1
v_call: TRBV19
cdr3_nt: TGTGCCAGTAGTCCCGAGACAGGGACCTACGACTATGGCTACACCTTC
cdr3_aa: CASSPETGTYDYGYTF

j_call: TRBJ1-3
clone_size: -
d_call: -
v_call: TRBV6-4
cdr3_nt: TGTGCCAGCCGCGGTGGAAACACCATATATTTT
cdr3_aa: CASRGGNTIYF

j_call: TRBJ2-5
clone_size: -
d_call: TRBD1
v_call: TRBV18
cdr3_nt: TGTGCCAGCTCACCACCCACAGGGGGCCTGGAGACCCAGTACTTC
cdr3_aa: CASSPPTGGLETQYF

j_call: TRBJ1-2
clone_size: -
d_call: -
v_call: TRBV24-1
cdr3_nt: TGTGCCACCAGTGATCCTAAGGATGGCTACACCTTC
cdr3_aa: CATSDPKDGYTF

j_call: TRBJ1-4
clone_size: -
d_call: TRBD1
v_call: TRBV28
cdr3_nt: TGTGCCAGCAGTGACCCAGGGGGCATGGTTGAAAAACTGTTTTTT
cdr3_aa: CASSDPGGMVEKLFF

j_call: TRBJ2-3
clone_size: once
d_call: TRBD1
v_call: TRBV15
cdr3_nt: TGTGCCACCAGTACCGACAGGGGGCCTACAGATACGCAGTATTTT
cdr3_aa: CATSTDRGPTDTQYF

j_call: TRBJ2-4
clone_size: -
d_call: -
v_call: TRBV6-1
cdr3_nt: TGTGCCAGCAGTGAACCGGCATTGCAAAACATTCAGTACTTC
cdr3_aa: CASSEPALQNIQYF

j_call: TRBJ2-1
clone_size: -
d_call: -
v_call: TRBV28
cdr3_nt: TGTGCCAGCAGTTTATGGACCGGGGCCAACAATGAGCAGTTCTTC
cdr3_aa: CASSLWTGANNEQFF

j_call: TRBJ2-6
clone_size: -
d_call: -
v_call: TRBV28
cdr3_nt: TGTGCCAGCAGTCCCGGTGATAGGGCCAACGTCCTGACTTTC
cdr3_aa: CASSPGDRANVLTF

j_call: TRBJ2-3
clone_size: once
d_call: -
v_call: TRBV10-1
cdr3_nt: TGCGCCAGCAGTGAATCCCGCGGTGGGGCGCAGTATTTT
cdr3_aa: CASSESRGGAQYF

j_call: TRBJ2-3
clone_size: -
d_call: TRBD2
v_call: TRBV28
cdr3_nt: TGTGCCAGCAGTTTGCAGCGGGAGGGTGCAGATACGCAGTATTTT
cdr3_aa: CASSLQREGADTQYF

j_call: TRBJ1-2
clone_size: -
d_call: TRBD1
v_call: TRBV29-1
cdr3_nt: TGCAGCGTTGCGCTTTTGACAGGGCACTATGGCTACACCTTC
cdr3_aa: CSVALLTGHYGYTF

j_call: TRBJ1-4
clone_size: -
d_call: -
v_call: TRBV25-1
cdr3_nt: TGTGCCAGCAGTGAAGGTCCCAGGACTCCTAATGAAAAACTGTTTTTT
cdr3_aa: CASSEGPRTPNEKLFF

j_call: TRBJ2-1
clone_size: -
d_call: TRBD2
v_call: TRBV10-1
cdr3_nt: TGCGCCAGCAGTGATGGGAGCGGGAGTCCCGATGAGCAGTTCTTC
cdr3_aa: CASSDGSGSPDEQFF

j_call: TRBJ1-6
clone_size: few
d_call: -
v_call: TRBV6-4
cdr3_nt: TGTGCCAGCAGTGACAAAGGGGTGGGGAATTCACCCCTCCACTTT
cdr3_aa: CASSDKGVGNSPLHF

j_call: TRBJ1-1
clone_size: -
d_call: -
v_call: TRBV5-6
cdr3_nt: TGTGCCAGCAGCTTGTGGGCAGGGATTTGGACTGAAGCTTTCTTT
cdr3_aa: CASSLWAGIWTEAFF

j_call: TRBJ2-5
clone_size: -
d_call: TRBD2
v_call: TRBV4-2
cdr3_nt: TGTGCCAGCAGTTCTACGGGGGGACCTCGGGAGACCCAGTACTTC
cdr3_aa: CASSSTGGPRETQYF

j_call: TRBJ1-2
clone_size: few
d_call: TRBD1
v_call: TRBV9
cdr3_nt: TGTGCCAGCAGCCCCCGGACAGGAGCCTATGGCTACACCTTC
cdr3_aa: CASSPRTGAYGYTF

j_call: TRBJ2-2
clone_size: -
d_call: -
v_call: TRBV5-1
cdr3_nt: TGCGCCAGCAGCTTGGCTGGGGGTGGCGGGGAGCTGTTTTTT
cdr3_aa: CASSLAGGGGELFF

j_call: TRBJ1-5
clone_size: -
d_call: -
v_call: TRBV12-3/TRBV12-4
cdr3_nt: TGTGCCAGCAGTTCAAAAACAGGTCAGCCCCAGCATTTT
cdr3_aa: CASSSKTGQPQHF

j_call: TRBJ2-3
clone_size: -
d_call: -
v_call: TRBV7-8
cdr3_nt: TGTGCCAGCAGCTTAGTGGCTAGCTTCGTGTCAGATACGCAGTATTTT
cdr3_aa: CASSLVASFVSDTQYF

j_call: TRBJ1-4
clone_size: -
d_call: -
v_call: TRBV27
cdr3_nt: TGTGCCAGCAGTTTTTCGGGTTATGAAAAACTGTTTTTT
cdr3_aa: CASSFSGYEKLFF

j_call: TRBJ2-7
clone_size: -
d_call: -
v_call: TRBV21-1
cdr3_nt: TGTGCCAGCAGCAAGCTTCACTACGAGCAGTACTTC
cdr3_aa: CASSKLHYEQYF

j_call: TRBJ1-1
clone_size: -
d_call: -
v_call: TRBV6-4
cdr3_nt: TGTGCCAGCAGTGCGCGGAGGGGTGAAAGTACTGAAGCTTTCTTT
cdr3_aa: CASSARRGESTEAFF

j_call: TRBJ1-2
clone_size: -
d_call: TRBD1
v_call: TRBV19
cdr3_nt: TGTGCCAGTAGCACTCGACAGGGTGTCGACACCTTC
cdr3_aa: CASSTRQGVDTF

j_call: TRBJ2-1
clone_size: once
d_call: TRBD1
v_call: TRBV27
cdr3_nt: TGTGCCAGCAGTTTGGGACAGGGGATTAATGAGCAGTTCTTC
cdr3_aa: CASSLGQGINEQFF

j_call: TRBJ2-7
clone_size: -
d_call: TRBD2
v_call: TRBV7-6
cdr3_nt: TGTGCCAGCAGACGTGACCCGGGACTAGCGTTTACCGAGCAGTACTTC
cdr3_aa: CASRRDPGLAFTEQYF

j_call: TRBJ2-3
clone_size: -
d_call: -
v_call: TRBV4-2
cdr3_nt: TGTGCCAGCAGCCAAGACTTCGGGGAGTCCACAGATACGCAGTATTTT
cdr3_aa: CASSQDFGESTDTQYF

j_call: TRBJ2-7
clone_size: -
d_call: -
v_call: TRBV5-1
cdr3_nt: TGCGCCAGCAGCTTAGAGCGGAGCTCCTACGAGCAGTACTTC
cdr3_aa: CASSLERSSYEQYF

j_call: TRBJ2-5
clone_size: few
d_call: -
v_call: TRBV5-1
cdr3_nt: TGCGCCAGCAAAAGAGAAGAGACCCAGTACTTC
cdr3_aa: CASKREETQYF

j_call: TRBJ1-1
clone_size: -
d_call: -
v_call: TRBV7-8
cdr3_nt: TGTGCCAGCAGCCACCCGGGGGTTTACACTGAAGCTTTCTTT
cdr3_aa: CASSHPGVYTEAFF

j_call: TRBJ2-5
clone_size: -
d_call: -
v_call: TRBV18
cdr3_nt: TGTGCCAGCTCACTAAATACCGGGGAGACCCAGTACTTC
cdr3_aa: CASSLNTGETQYF

j_call: TRBJ1-1
clone_size: -
d_call: -
v_call: TRBV11-2
cdr3_nt: TGTGCCAGCAGCTTAGGGGGGGACACTGAAGCTTTCTTT
cdr3_aa: CASSLGGDTEAFF

j_call: TRBJ1-1
clone_size: -
d_call: -
v_call: TRBV6-5
cdr3_nt: TGTGCCAGCAGCCCATGGGGAGGTGGCACTGAAGCTTTCTTT
cdr3_aa: CASSPWGGGTEAFF

j_call: TRBJ2-7
clone_size: -
d_call: TRBD1
v_call: TRBV19
cdr3_nt: TGTGCCAGTACCGGTGGGACAGGCCCTGCCTACGAGCAGTACTTC
cdr3_aa: CASTGGTGPAYEQYF

j_call: TRBJ2-5
clone_size: -
d_call: -
v_call: TRBV6-2/TRBV6-3
cdr3_nt: TGTGCCAGCAGTACGTCCGCCACGAAGAGGGAGACCCAGTACTTC
cdr3_aa: CASSTSATKRETQYF

j_call: TRBJ2-3
clone_size: -
d_call: -
v_call: TRBV2
cdr3_nt: TGTGCCAGCAGTGAATTGGCTAGCCGCACAGATACGCAGTATTTT
cdr3_aa: CASSELASRTDTQYF

j_call: TRBJ1-5
clone_size: -
d_call: -
v_call: TRBV24-1
cdr3_nt: TGTGCCACCAGTCCCCGTGAGGGTCAGCCCCAGCATTTT
cdr3_aa: CATSPREGQPQHF

j_call: TRBJ1-2
clone_size: -
d_call: -
v_call: TRBV28
cdr3_nt: TGTGCCAGCAGTCCTCCGGCATTGATAGGAATTCTTTACTATGGCTACACCTTC
cdr3_aa: CASSPPALIGILYYGYTF

j_call: TRBJ2-1
clone_size: few
d_call: TRBD2
v_call: TRBV27
cdr3_nt: TGTGCCAGCAGGCCCGGGACTAGCGGGACTGAGCAGTTCTTC
cdr3_aa: CASRPGTSGTEQFF

j_call: TRBJ1-1
clone_size: -
d_call: -
v_call: TRBV13
cdr3_nt: TGTGCCAGCAGCTTTCCGGGAGCTGAAGCTTTCTTT
cdr3_aa: CASSFPGAEAFF